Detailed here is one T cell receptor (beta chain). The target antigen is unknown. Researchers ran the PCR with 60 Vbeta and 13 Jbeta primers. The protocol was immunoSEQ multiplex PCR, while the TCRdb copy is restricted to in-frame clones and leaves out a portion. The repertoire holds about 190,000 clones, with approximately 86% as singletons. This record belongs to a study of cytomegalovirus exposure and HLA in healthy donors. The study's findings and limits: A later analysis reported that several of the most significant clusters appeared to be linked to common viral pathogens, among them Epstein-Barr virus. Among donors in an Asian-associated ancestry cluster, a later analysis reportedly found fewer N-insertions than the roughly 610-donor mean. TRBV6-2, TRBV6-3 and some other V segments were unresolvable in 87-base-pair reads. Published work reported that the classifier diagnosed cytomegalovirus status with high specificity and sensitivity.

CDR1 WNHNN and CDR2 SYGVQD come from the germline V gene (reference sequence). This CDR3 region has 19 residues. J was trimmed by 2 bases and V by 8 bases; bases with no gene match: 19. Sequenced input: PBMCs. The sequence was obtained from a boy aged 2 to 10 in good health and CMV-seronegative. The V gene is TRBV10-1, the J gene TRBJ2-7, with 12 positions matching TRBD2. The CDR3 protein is CASGNRGDSLAGGPYEQYF. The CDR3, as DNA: TGCGCCAGCGGAAACAGGGGGGACTCTCTAGCGGGAGGGCCCTACGAGCAGTACTTC.